These 20 T cell receptor beta chains came from one sample sequenced in a study of T-cell memory formation after mild COVID-19 (dated by TCRdb to the early 2020s). The library was produced with 5' RACE. The sequencing machine was an Illumina NovaSeq 6000. TCRdb applied fastp at Q25 and MiXCR to the public reads, then kept only in-frame beta chains. Each entry is one CDR3 protein sequence, shown with its most common DNA and genes. This sample gives roughly 300,000 distinct CDR3 sequences in total; roughly 13% of them show up just once. 22% of the sample comes from the top ten. The sequencing input was PBMCs or a T cell subset sorted from them (not recorded which). These receptors came from a man younger than 30 who had mild COVID-19 (a few samples of this study predate the infection). The sample titles of this study are shuffled in the database, so cell type and time point are left out; the donor was told from shared clones.

This clonotype was recorded many times. The chain recombines TRBV4-2 with TRBJ2-3; 12 bases match TRBD2. Losses at the gene ends were 2 bases for V and 4 bases for J; bases not matched to a gene: 1. Germline CDR1 reads LGHNA; CDR2 reads YNFKEQ. The CDR3 is 15 amino acids. CDR3: CASSQTSGGPDTQYF. In DNA form, the CDR3 reads TGTGCCAGCAGCCAAACTAGCGGGGGGCCAGATACGCAGTATTTT.

The chain links TRBV6-2 or TRBV6-3 to TRBJ2-1; TRBD2 matches 10 bases. CDR3 length: 18 residues. V lost 3 bases, J lost 0 bases, and 8 bases stayed unmatched. Germline CDR1 MNHEY, CDR2 SVGEGT. The CDR3 loop reads CASSYSRTSGSSYNEQFF. In DNA form, the CDR3 reads TGTGCCAGCAGTTATTCCCGGACTAGCGGTAGCTCCTACAATGAGCAGTTCTTC.

This clonotype came up a few times. CDR3 sequence reads: CASSYSWLAGLRTDTQYF. In DNA form, the CDR3 reads TGTGCCAGCAGTTACTCGTGGCTAGCGGGCCTTAGGACAGATACGCAGTATTTT. This sequence joins TRBV6-2 or TRBV6-3 and TRBJ2-3; TRBD2 aligns across 8 bases. Trimming at V came to 0 bases and at J to 3 bases, leaving 11 bases not matched to a gene. CDR1 and CDR2 (germline): MNHEY, SVGEGT. The CDR3 covers 18 residues.

The rearrangement uses TRBV6-2 or TRBV6-3 and TRBJ2-1, with D uncertain. V lost 8 bases to trimming and J lost 6 bases, with 2 bases between them. CDR1 is MNHEY, CDR2 SVGEGT, per germline. The CDR3 length is 9 residues. The CDR3, as DNA: TGTGCCAGCCTCAATGAGCAGTTCTTC. This codes for CASLNEQFF.

The sample holds a few counts of this clonotype. V gene TRBV5-8 combines with J gene TRBJ2-3; D call uncertain. This CDR3 is built from 16 residues. In germline, CDR1 is SGHTS, CDR2 YDEGEE. The V end lost 0 bases, the J end lost 0 bases, and 11 bases lay between the germline ends. The CDR3 here is CASSLGVSGSTDTQYF. In nucleotides, the CDR3 is TGTGCCAGCAGCTTGGGTGTGAGTGGGAGCACAGATACGCAGTATTTT.

This clonotype was counted at least ten times. The chain uses TRBV19 and TRBJ2-5; D perhaps matches TRBD1 (6 bases). V lost 3 bases to trimming and J lost 5 bases, with 13 bases between them. Germline CDR1 reads LNHDA; CDR2 reads SQIVND (reference sequence). This CDR3 has 14 residues. The CDR3 loop is CASSIEWTAETQYF. Here the CDR3 DNA reads TGTGCCAGTAGTATTGAGTGGACAGCCGAGACCCAGTACTTC. The whole variable domain, filled in from reference TRBV19 and TRBJ2-5, reads DGGITQSPKYLFRKEGQNVTLSCEQNLNHDAMYWYRQDPGQGLRLIYYSQIVNDFQKGDIAEGYSVSREKKESFPLTVTSAQKNPTAFYLCASSIEWTAETQYFGPGTRLLVL.

The chain recombines TRBV28 with TRBJ2-7; perhaps TRBD2 as D (5 bases). The CDR3 has 14 residues. Trimming stripped 6 bases from V and 5 bases from J, with 17 bases between. The germline gives CDR1 MDHEN, CDR2 SYDVKM. The DNA of the CDR3 is TGTGCCAGCAGCTCGGGATCCCACTTGGACGAGCAGTACGTC. It yields the protein CASSSGSHLDEQYV.

V gene TRBV4-3 combines with J gene TRBJ2-2; D remains ambiguous. The CDR3 sequence is 13 residues long. V was shortened by 0 bases and J by 7 bases, with 6 bases between the two germline ends. Germline V gene sequence: CDR1 LGHNA, CDR2 YSLEER. In DNA form, the CDR3 reads TGCGCCAGCAGCCAAGAACGAGGCGGGGAGCTGTTTTTT. It is translated as CASSQERGGELFF.

This clonotype showed up just a few times. The chain employs TRBV2 and TRBJ1-2, with 9 bases lining up with TRBD1. V lost 6 bases, J lost 5 bases, and 10 bases stayed unmatched. The length of the CDR3 is 15 residues. Germline-derived CDR1 and CDR2 are SNHLY and FYNNEI. DNA for the CDR3: TGTGCCAGCAGCCTCGCCATGGGGACAGGGTATGGCTACACCTTC. It specifies CASSLAMGTGYGYTF.

The rearrangement uses TRBV20-1 and TRBJ2-1; 8 nucleotides line up with TRBD2. This CDR3 has 18 amino acids. J gave up 7 bases and V 1 base, and 18 bases lay outside the gene matches. The V gene's germline CDR1 is DFQATT and CDR2 SNEGSKA (reference sequence). This CDR3 reads CSARASLVPGGGPNEQFF. In nucleotides, the CDR3 is TGCAGTGCTAGAGCATCCCTCGTTCCTGGCGGGGGGCCTAATGAGCAGTTCTTC.

This clonotype has ten or more counts. The J gene is TRBJ1-6, the V gene TRBV18, with 7 bases fitting TRBD1. The CDR3 is made up of 16 amino acids. Per the germline V gene, CDR1 is KGHSH and CDR2 is LQKENI. J gave up 7 bases and V 4 bases, and 10 bases lay outside the gene matches. The CDR3, as DNA: TGTGCCAGCTCACGGCGAGGGGGACAGTTAAATTCACCCCTCCACTTT. Protein: CASSRRGGQLNSPLHF.

The V and J genes are TRBV30 and TRBJ1-5; TRBD1 matches 12 bases. Per the germline V gene, CDR1 is GTSNPN and CDR2 is SVGIG (reference sequence). The CDR3 has 14 amino acids. The V and J ends lost 5 bases and 6 bases, in that order; junction bases with no gene match: 5. The chain's CDR3 is CAWGTGGEGQPQHF. CDR3 nucleotides: TGTGCCTGGGGGACAGGGGGCGAAGGTCAGCCCCAGCATTTT.

The chain joins TRBV2 to TRBJ2-7, with unresolved D. Deletions cut 2 bases from V and 2 bases from J, with 4 bases between. Germline CDR1 reads SNHLY; CDR2 reads FYNNEI. The CDR3 spans 12 residues. This chain's CDR3 is CASSELPYEQYF. The CDR3 DNA reads TGTGCCAGCAGTGAATTGCCCTACGAGCAGTACTTC. Full variable domain (rest looked up from reference TRBV2 and TRBJ2-7): EPEVTQTPSHQVTQMGQEVILRCVPISNHLYFYWYRQILGQKVEFLVSFYNNEISEKSEIFDDQFSVERPDGSNFTLKIRSTKLEDSAMYFCASSELPYEQYFGPGTRLTVT.

This clonotype has just one count. The rearrangement uses TRBV18 and TRBJ1-1; 8 bases fit TRBD1. V lost 3 bases to trimming and J lost 7 bases; unmatched junction nucleotides: 4. Germline V gene sequence: CDR1 KGHSH, CDR2 LQKENI. This CDR3 has 13 amino acids. CDR3 in DNA: TGTGCCAGCTCACCGGGACAGGAGCGTGAAGCTTTCTTT. Translating it yields CASSPGQEREAFF. Full variable domain (remainder filled in from reference TRBV18 and TRBJ1-1): NAGVMQNPRHLVRRRGQEARLRCSPMKGHSHVYWYRQLPEEGLKFMVYLQKENIIDESGMPKERFSAEFPKEGPSILRIQQVVRGDSAAYFCASSPGQEREAFFGQGTRLTVV.

The chain uses TRBV5-4 and TRBJ2-7, with D perhaps given as TRBD1 or TRBD2 (5 bases each). The CDR3 is 16 amino acids. Germline V lookup: CDR1 SGHNT, CDR2 YYREEE (reference sequence). V was pared by 2 bases and J by 2 bases, with 17 bases between. The CDR3 reads CASSLPPGRAPYEQYF. CDR3 coding DNA: TGTGCCAGCAGCTTACCACCGGGACGGGCCCCCTACGAGCAGTACTTC.

The rearrangement joins TRBV20-1 to TRBJ2-5, with D perhaps matching TRBD1 (8 bases). CDR3 length: 12 amino acids. V shed 6 bases and J shed 4 bases, with 12 bases lying between them. The germline gives CDR1 DFQATT, CDR2 SNEGSKA (reference sequence). The CDR3 coding sequence is TGCAGTGCAAACAGGGGGGGAGAGACCCAGTACTTC. It translates to CSANRGGETQYF.

The gene calls are TRBV4-2 and TRBJ1-2, with 7 bases fitting TRBD1. Germline V lookup: CDR1 LGHNA, CDR2 YNFKEQ. This CDR3 comprises 15 residues. Trimming cost V 4 bases and J 3 bases; bases outside gene matches: 8. The CDR3 coding sequence is TGTGCCAGCAGCCCCCGACAGGGAACCGACTATGGCTACACCTTC. Translated, it gives CASSPRQGTDYGYTF.

This chain joins TRBV6-2 or TRBV6-3 and TRBJ2-7, with unresolved D. This CDR3 is 13 amino acids long. Germline V gene data show CDR1 as MNHEY and CDR2 as SVGEGT. V was shortened by 6 bases and J by 5 bases, with 14 bases between the two germline ends. In DNA, the CDR3 is TGTGCCAGCAGGGCTAGGCCGGGTCACGAGCAGTACTTC. Its translation is CASRARPGHEQYF.

The chain has TRBV7-3 and TRBJ2-3; the match to TRBD2 covers 15 bases. Germline CDR1 SGHTA, CDR2 FQGTGA. The trim removed 4 bases at V and 6 bases at J, leaving 5 bases unmatched. The CDR3 contains 16 residues. The CDR3 loop is CASSSIGTSGGDTQYF. As DNA, the CDR3 is TGTGCCAGCAGCTCCATAGGGACTAGCGGGGGGGATACGCAGTATTTT.

This clonotype was seen at least ten times. This chain links TRBV6-2 or TRBV6-3 with TRBJ2-1; maybe TRBD1 (5 bases). In germline, CDR1 is MNHEY, CDR2 SVGEGT. CDR3 length equals 14 residues. Trimming removed 6 bases from V and 7 bases from J, with 16 bases in between. The CDR3 region has the DNA TGTGCCAGCAGCTCCATTGCCCAGGGAAATGAGCAGTTCTTC. Translated, it gives CASSSIAQGNEQFF.